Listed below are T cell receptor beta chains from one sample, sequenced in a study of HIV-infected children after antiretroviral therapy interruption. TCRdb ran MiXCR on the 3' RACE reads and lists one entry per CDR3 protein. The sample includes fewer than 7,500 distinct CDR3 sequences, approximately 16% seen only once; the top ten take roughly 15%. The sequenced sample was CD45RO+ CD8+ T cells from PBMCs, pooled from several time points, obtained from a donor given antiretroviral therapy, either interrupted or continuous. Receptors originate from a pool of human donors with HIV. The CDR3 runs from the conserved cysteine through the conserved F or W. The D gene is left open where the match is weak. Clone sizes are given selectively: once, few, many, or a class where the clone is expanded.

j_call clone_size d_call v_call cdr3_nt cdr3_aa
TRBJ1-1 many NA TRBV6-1 TGTGCCAGCAGTGAAATATATGGGTTTAACACTGAAGCTTTCTTT CASSEIYGFNTEAFF
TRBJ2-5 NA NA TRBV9 TGTGCCAGCAGCGTAGAGAAGGACCCTCTCGAGACCCAGTACTTC CASSVEKDPLETQYF
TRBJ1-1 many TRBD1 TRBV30 TGTGCCTGGAGTGTACAGCTTTGGGCGGGACAGGGGAACACTGAAGCTTTCTTT CAWSVQLWAGQGNTEAFF
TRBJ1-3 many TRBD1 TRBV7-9 TGTGCCAGCAGCGCAGGACAGGGAAGAATCTCTGGAAACACCATATATTTT CASSAGQGRISGNTIYF
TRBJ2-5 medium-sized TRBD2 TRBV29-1 TGCAGCGTTGAAGATCTTGCCCAGCGGGGCGTCCAGTACTTC CSVEDLAQRGVQYF
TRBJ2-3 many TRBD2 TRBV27 TGTGGGACTAGCGGGGGTACAGATACGCAGTATTTT CGTSGGTDTQYF
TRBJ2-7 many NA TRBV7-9 TGTGCCAGCAGTAAACTACACTTCGGGGACTACGAGCAGTACTTC CASSKLHFGDYEQYF
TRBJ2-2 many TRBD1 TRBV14 TGTGCCAGCAGCCGCCGGGACAGGGCCGCGAACACCGGGGAGCTGTTTTTT CASSRRDRAANTGELFF
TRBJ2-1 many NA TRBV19 TGTGCCAGTAGTAACACCGGGACACGGTTTAGGAATGAGCAGTTCTTC CASSNTGTRFRNEQFF
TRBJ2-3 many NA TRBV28 TGTGCCAGCAGTTTCGGGGGTGCTAGCACAGATACGCAGTATTTT CASSFGGASTDTQYF
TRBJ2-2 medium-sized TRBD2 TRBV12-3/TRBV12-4 TGTGCCAGCAACTCTGGGACTAGCGGGGGAGACACCGGGGAGCTGTTTTTT CASNSGTSGGDTGELFF
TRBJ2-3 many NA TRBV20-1 TGCAGTGCTAGAGCAAAAGGGAGCCTCACAGATACGCAGTATTTT CSARAKGSLTDTQYF
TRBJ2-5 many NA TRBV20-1 TGCAGTGCTAGAGGCGCCAGGGGAGTTGGCGAGACCCAGTACTTC CSARGARGVGETQYF
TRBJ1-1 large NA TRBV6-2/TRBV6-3 TGTGCCAGCAGTTACTCTGTAGATTGGAACACTGAAGCTTTCTTT CASSYSVDWNTEAFF